These 23 T cell receptor beta chains were all obtained from the same sample, sequenced in a study of T-cell memory formation after mild COVID-19. One entry per CDR3 protein, called by TCRdb with MiXCR from the 5' RACE reads. The data hold about 400,000 distinct CDR3 sequences, with less than 25% observed a single time. Sequenced: PBMCs or a T cell subset sorted from them (not recorded which). The receptors were gathered from an adult woman who had mild COVID-19 (a few samples of this study predate the infection). Cell type and time point are not known.

The table lists this clonotype with many counts. This chain uses TRBV15 with TRBJ1-3; TRBD1 aligns across 11 bases. V trimming: 0 bases; J trimming: 3 bases; junction bases outside the gene matches: 7. Germline CDR1 is LNHNV and CDR2 is YYDKDF (reference sequence). CDR3 length: 18 residues. The CDR3 DNA reads TGTGCCACCAGCAGAGATCGGACCGGGACAGGGGGTGGAAACACCATATATTTT. Protein: CATSRDRTGTGGGNTIYF.

V is TRBV7-9 and J is TRBJ1-6; a possible D gene is TRBD1 (5 bases). Trimming took off 5 bases at V and 10 bases at J, with 21 bases between the two ends. Germline-derived CDR1 and CDR2 are SEHNR and FQNEAQ (reference sequence). The CDR3 covers 16 residues. The CDR3 bases are TGTGCCAGCAGCCCTTGGACATCTCCCCATCCCTCACCCCTCCACTTT. It yields the protein CASSPWTSPHPSPLHF.

The chain's CDR3 is CASSRRDGNTEAFF. The CDR3 DNA sequence: TGTGCCAGCAGCCGACGGGACGGGAACACTGAAGCTTTCTTT. J is TRBJ1-1 and V is TRBV5-6, with TRBD1 as a possible D gene (5 bases). Looked up from germline, CDR1 is SGHDT and CDR2 is YYEEEE. The length of the CDR3 is 14 residues. V lost 4 bases and J lost 1, with 11 bases in between.

The chain is built from TRBV11-3 and TRBJ2-7; 8 bases align to TRBD1. CDR3 size: 14 residues. The trim removed 5 bases at V and 6 bases at J, leaving 9 bases unmatched. Germline CDR1 is SGHNT and CDR2 is YENEEA. CDR3 DNA sequence: TGTGCCAGCAGCATTAGGACAGGGTTGAGCGAGCAGTACTTC. Translated, it gives CASSIRTGLSEQYF.

V is TRBV29-1 and J is TRBJ2-3; D remains unclear. Trimming stripped 0 bases from V and 0 bases from J, with 7 bases between. Germline CDR1 SQVTM, CDR2 ANQGSEA. CDR3 length equals 14 residues. DNA of the CDR3: TGCAGCGTTGAAGATCGTTCTAGCACAGATACGCAGTATTTT. Protein sequence: CSVEDRSSTDTQYF.

The table lists this clonotype with a few counts. The J gene is TRBJ2-1, the V gene TRBV4-2; the D is unclear. V dropped 1 base and J dropped 8 bases, with 6 bases sitting between them. Germline V CDR1 and CDR2: LGHNA, YNFKEQ. This CDR3 is 12 amino acids long. The chain's CDR3 is CASSQVFYEQFF. The CDR3 DNA reads TGTGCCAGCAGCCAAGTTTTCTATGAGCAGTTCTTC.

The chain joins TRBV5-1 to TRBJ2-7; TRBD2 matches 11 bases. CDR3 size: 16 residues. The germline V gene has CDR1 SGHRS and CDR2 YFSETQ. V lost 0 bases and J lost 8; bases outside the gene matches: 10. The CDR3 protein is CASSLEWSASGGQQYF. Written as DNA, the CDR3 is TGCGCCAGCAGCTTGGAATGGAGTGCTAGCGGGGGGCAGCAGTACTTC.

This clonotype was seen more than once but under ten times. The chain is built from TRBV5-1 and TRBJ2-1; 12 bases line up with TRBD2. The germline V gene encodes CDR1 SGHRS and CDR2 YFSETQ. V shed 5 bases, J shed 10 bases, and the junction held 13 bases outside the gene matches. This CDR3 comprises 16 residues. CDR3 coding DNA: TGCGCCAGCAGTACGGGGAACACTAGCGGGAGGAAGGAGCAGTTCTTC. Protein product: CASSTGNTSGRKEQFF.

The V call is TRBV20-1, the J call TRBJ2-5, with 9 bases fitting TRBD1. Germline V gene data show CDR1 as DFQATT and CDR2 as SNEGSKA (reference sequence). With 4 bases clipped from V and 6 bases from J, the junction kept 6 bases outside the gene matches. The CDR3 is 13 residues long. The CDR3 region is CSATVGQGKTQYF. The CDR3 DNA reads TGCAGTGCTACAGTCGGACAGGGGAAGACCCAGTACTTC.

The chain uses TRBV12-3 or TRBV12-4 and TRBJ2-5, with 10 nucleotides matching TRBD2. With 8 bases clipped from V and 5 bases from J, the junction kept 8 bases outside the gene matches. The CDR3 is 14 residues long. In DNA form, the CDR3 reads TGTGCCAGCTCCGAGACTAGCGGGCGGGAGACCCAGTACTTC. Translation: CASSETSGRETQYF.

This clonotype was recorded a few times. The chain carries TRBV29-1 and TRBJ2-1, with D uncertain. Per the germline V gene, CDR1 is SQVTM and CDR2 is ANQGSEA. Trimming took off 4 bases at V and 6 bases at J, with 19 bases between the two ends. The CDR3 spans 15 residues. The CDR3 DNA reads as TGCAGCGTTGTTGTGGGCTTATCAAATTCCAATGAGCAGTTCTTC. Its protein product is CSVVVGLSNSNEQFF.

This clonotype was detected only a few times. V usage is TRBV20-1 and J usage is TRBJ2-3, with D possibly matching TRBD2 (5 bases). CDR1 and CDR2 (germline): DFQATT, SNEGSKA (reference sequence). The length of the CDR3 is 14 residues. Trimming took 5 bases from V and 1 from J, leaving 13 bases between them. As DNA, the CDR3 is TGCAGTGCTGGCCGGGATGTGGGCACAGATACGCAGTATTTT. This sequence encodes CSAGRDVGTDTQYF.

This clonotype was seen once. The V call is TRBV3-1, the J call TRBJ2-7; D might be TRBD2 (6 bases). Germline assignment: CDR1 LGHDT and CDR2 YNNKEL (reference sequence). Trimming took 1 base from V and 2 from J, leaving 12 bases between them. There are 15 residues in the CDR3. The CDR3 DNA reads TGTGCCAGCAGCCAAGCCCTGGCGGGGCCCTACGAGCAGTACTTC. Protein product: CASSQALAGPYEQYF.

The rearrangement joins TRBV6-5 to TRBJ2-5, with a possible D match to TRBD1 (6 bases). The CDR3 is 14 amino acids. Per the germline V gene, CDR1 is MNHEY and CDR2 is SVGAGI. The V end was cut by 6 bases, the J end by 4 bases, with 15 bases between. CDR3 sequence (DNA): TGTGCCAGCAGGCTTCAGGGGTTCGGAGAGACCCAGTACTTC. Its protein product is CASRLQGFGETQYF.

The chain carries TRBV7-6 and TRBJ2-2, with D hard to call. Germline V gene sequence: CDR1 SGHVS, CDR2 FNYEAQ. Trimming took 5 bases from V and 4 from J, leaving 11 bases between them. CDR3 length: 14 amino acids. CDR3 sequence: CASSRTRTTGELFF. The CDR3 bases are TGTGCCAGCAGCCGGACCAGGACCACCGGGGAGCTGTTTTTT.

This clonotype has just a few counts. The chain couples TRBV20-1 to TRBJ1-5, with a possible D match to TRBD1 (6 bases). Germline CDR1 and CDR2: DFQATT and SNEGSKA (reference sequence). This CDR3 is 13 amino acids long. Trimming removed 3 bases at V and 7 bases at J, with 13 bases between. The CDR3, as DNA: TGCAGTGCTAGTACAGGGCTAGAGCAGCCCCAGCATTTT. Translating gives CSASTGLEQPQHF.

V usage is TRBV7-6 and J usage is TRBJ1-1; 7 nucleotides match TRBD1. The germline gives CDR1 SGHVS, CDR2 FNYEAQ. The ends lost 5 bases at V and 4 bases at J; junction bases unmatched: 10. This CDR3 has 15 amino acids. The CDR3: CASSIPETGFTEAFF. Here the CDR3 DNA reads TGTGCCAGCAGCATACCTGAGACAGGGTTCACTGAAGCTTTCTTT.

There are a few counts of this clonotype. The chain's CDR3 is CSLAGGWDEQFF. The CDR3 DNA reads as TGCAGCCTAGCGGGAGGTTGGGATGAGCAGTTCTTC. The chain has TRBV20-1 and TRBJ2-1, with 11 nucleotides matching TRBD2. Germline V gene sequence: CDR1 DFQATT, CDR2 SNEGSKA (reference sequence). The CDR3 sequence is 12 residues long.

Concerning this clonotype itself: The junction and the germline gene differ at one end; a read error may be behind it. The chain couples TRBV7-2 to TRBJ1-3; D call uncertain. The CDR3 contains 16 residues. From germline, CDR1 is SGHTA and CDR2 FQGNSA. The CDR3 here is CAGSPSSEYSGNTIYF. The CDR3 nucleotides are TGTGCCGGCAGCCCCTCCTCGGAGTACTCTGGAAACACCATATATTTT.

The V gene is TRBV10-3, the J gene TRBJ1-2, with TRBD1 as a possible D gene (6 bases). The CDR3 totals 13 residues. The germline V gene encodes CDR1 ENHRY and CDR2 SYGVKD. V was pared by 5 bases and J by 4 bases, with 11 bases between. CDR3 sequence: CAISQGGTYGYTF. The CDR3 region has the DNA TGTGCCATCAGTCAAGGGGGGACCTATGGCTACACCTTC.

The CDR3 region is CASSLSLVSSYEQYF. The CDR3 DNA is TGTGCCAGCAGTTTATCCCTAGTAAGCTCCTACGAGCAGTACTTC. This chain connects TRBV12-3 or TRBV12-4 to TRBJ2-7; D is uncertain. V gave up 2 bases and J gave up 0 bases, with 11 bases separating them. The CDR3 spans 15 residues.

CDR3 sequence (DNA): TGTGCCAGCAGCTTTCTTCCCGTTTACTCCTACGAGCAGTACTTC. It encodes CASSFLPVYSYEQYF. The rearrangement links TRBV11-2 to TRBJ2-7, with D unresolved. Germline V lookup: CDR1 SGHAT, CDR2 FQNNGV. V lost 3 bases and J lost 0, with 12 bases in between. This CDR3 has 15 amino acids.

Many counts were recorded for this clonotype. This chain links TRBV25-1 with TRBJ2-5; 8 bases are a match to TRBD2. V trimming: 5 bases; J trimming: 3 bases; junction bases outside the gene matches: 5. Germline CDR1 and CDR2: MGHDK and SYGVNS. The CDR3 covers 14 residues. The CDR3 bases are TGTGCCAGCAGTCCCCGCGGGGGGAAAGAGACCCAGTACTTC. This encodes CASSPRGGKETQYF.